Given below is one T cell receptor beta chain in context. What this receptor recognizes is not known. Base qualities are not provided; no much larger clone lies one nucleotide away. Donors were 40 or so systemically healthy Caucasian individuals from Russia aged 6 to 90 years. Each donor gave ten milliliters of peripheral blood, drawn into EDTA-treated Vacutainer tubes. Ficoll-Paque density-gradient centrifugation was used to isolate PBMCs, with at least 6.5 million per sample. Trizol reagent was used to extract total RNA from PBMCs, with at least 6 micrograms per sample. For every donor, flow cytometry on a PBMC aliquot measured the percentage of naive CD45RAhigh/CD27high T cells. From the cysteine through the phenylalanine, the CDR3 covers 15 amino acids. Here the CDR3 DNA is all that survives: 45 bases in frame from base 1. The germline V gene sets CDR1 to MGHRA and CDR2 to YSYEKL. V is pared back by 4 bases and J by 3 bases, with 16 bases lying between the germline termini.

The data were obtained in a study of blood T cells in healthy people across ages (dated by TCRdb to 2013 to 2016). Looking at the study overall: In model experiments, template switching captured about one uniquely barcoded TCR beta cDNA molecule for every two T cells. The donors were split into four age groups: young (average around 15 years), middle-aged (around 37), aged (approximately 60) and long-lived (approximately 80). To avoid experimental bias, donors of different ages were randomly spread across the sequencing lanes. The study measured age-related changes in TCR beta repertoire diversity using deep sequencing normalized with unique cDNA molecular identifiers. Using the same blood draw, the study looked at two additional independent replicas of 1 million unique cDNA reads for two donors, one aged 18 to 30 and the other aged 80 or older. Overall study outcomes, separate from this receptor: The percentage of naive T cells measured by flow cytometry correlated strongly with observed TCR beta diversity. The CMV infection status of donors was not known, potentially confounding age-related changes in expanded clonotypes. Estimates of total diversity based on one million sequenced T cells were regarded as lower bounds and as underestimates. Observed TCR beta diversity per million T cells fell roughly linearly with age, and a significant reduction was already apparent by age roughly 40. Because profiling used bulk unsorted PBMCs, naive and antigen-experienced compartments could not be compared conclusively. Compared with the aged group, more naive CD4+ T cells, fewer expanded clones and increased TCR diversity were shown by the long-lived group, suggesting age selection.

Library creation used 5' RACE. This sample was sequenced with an Illumina HiSeq 2500. The second PCR ran for roughly 7 to 11 cycles and used a J-beta primer mix along with a sample-barcoded 5' primer. A template-switch 5' adaptor carrying 12 random nucleotides introduced a unique molecular identifier onto each TCR beta cDNA molecule. At least 2.5 million CDR3-containing paired-end reads were obtained from each sample. All of the RNA was converted into first-strand cDNA using the Mint cDNA synthesis kit, with a TRBC-specific oligonucleotide serving as the primer. All cDNA was treated with uracil-DNA glycosylase and then went through a first 18-cycle PCR with the universal primers M1SS and BC2_uni_R. Per the original workflow: Each sample was normalized by randomly selecting 1 million high-quality reads, each carrying a distinct molecular identifier. Reads with shared molecular identifiers were discarded instead of being binned into consensus sequences. MiTCR, with a Q25 quality threshold and the strictest error-elimination algorithm, was used for CDR3 identification, clonotype clustering and error correction. A nonparametric unseen species model using Euler transformation provided a lower-bound estimate of total TCR beta diversity. TCRdb handled the public reads itself, with Q25 trimming in fastp and clone calling in MiXCR, and kept productive beta chains. Each record represents a unique CDR3 protein, reported with the most common genes and DNA among its rows. The V and J calls were determined by TCRdb, not by the authors. For this sample the table gives around 800,000 distinct CDR3 sequences, of which 53% were detected only once. The ten most abundant clones make up approximately 40% of the sample.

The sequenced sample was blood. The chain is made from TRBV4-1 and TRBJ2-7; confidence is insufficient to name the D gene. This TCR came from an elderly man in good health. This receptor has the CDR3 CASSPLQLSSYEQYF. The nucleotide sequence reads TGCGCCAGCAGCCCCTTACAGCTCTCGAGCTACGAGCAGTACTTC.